The TCR beta chain described here comes from a study of CD8 T cells in ankylosing spondylitis. This clonotype was detected many times. TCRdb reprocessed the 5' RACE reads with MiXCR, giving one entry per CDR3 protein. The table includes roughly 68,000 distinct CDR3 sequences, 6.2% detected once. Sequencing input: synovial fluid, either unsorted or a sorted T cell fraction (not recorded which). The clonotype was recovered from a male donor with ankylosing spondylitis.

The CDR3 region has the DNA TGTGCCAGCAGTTCCCGACCCTACGAGCAGTACTTC. This sequence encodes CASSSRPYEQYF. The chain links TRBV12-3 or TRBV12-4 to TRBJ2-7; D is unresolved. V was pared by 4 bases and J by 2 bases, with 6 bases between. This CDR3 region has 12 residues.